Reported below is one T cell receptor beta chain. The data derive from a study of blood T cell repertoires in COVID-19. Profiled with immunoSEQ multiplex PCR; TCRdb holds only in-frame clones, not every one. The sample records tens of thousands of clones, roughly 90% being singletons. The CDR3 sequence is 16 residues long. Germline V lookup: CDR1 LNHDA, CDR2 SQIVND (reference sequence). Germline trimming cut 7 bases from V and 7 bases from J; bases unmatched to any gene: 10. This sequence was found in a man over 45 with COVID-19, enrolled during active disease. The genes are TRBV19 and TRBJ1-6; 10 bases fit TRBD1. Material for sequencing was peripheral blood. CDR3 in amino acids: CASTKGQGGLNSPLHF. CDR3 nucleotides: TGTGCCAGTACCAAAGGACAGGGGGGATTAAATTCACCCCTCCACTTT.